This T cell receptor beta chain was observed in a study of beta chain features in type 1 diabetes. For this clone: Its antigen is as yet unknown. An end of the junction does not agree with germline; a read error may underlie this.

The CDR3 runs to 15 residues. Germline V lookup: CDR1 SGHDN, CDR2 FVKESK. Notes on the study in general: Significant though moderate, a shortening of TCRB CDR3s appeared in all four CD4+ subsets of Type 1 diabetes patients. A closer apparent resemblance between naive, central memory and Treg TCRB repertoires was seen in patients than in healthy donors.

Every bit of the isolated RNA underwent reverse transcription, so sequencing read expressed TCRB transcripts. Mean read depth for naive, central memory and regulatory T cell samples was about 3.4 million reads. Libraries were prepared by immunoSEQ multiplex PCR; TCRdb keeps only in-frame clonotypes and omits some of them. The sample lists 200,000 to 300,000 clones, approximately 10% seen once, with around 0.017% in the top ten. V gene TRBV14 combines with J gene TRBJ1-1, with D maybe TRBD1 (5 bases). Sequenced sample: naive CD4+ T cells from blood. This clonotype originated in a young man with type 1 diabetes. CDR3 protein: CASSPAGLRYTGAFF. The CDR3 coding sequence is TGTGCCAGCAGCCCCGCGGGACTCAGATACACTGGAGCTTTCTTT.